This is a list of T cell receptor beta chains from one sample in a study of blood T cell repertoires in COVID-19. The assay was immunoSEQ multiplex PCR, and TCRdb's table has in-frame clones only and misses some. In the table there are 110,000 to 150,000 clones, 70% to 90% of which are singletons. The sequencing sample was made of PBMCs or T cells enriched from blood (not recorded which). These receptors all stem from a woman aged 40 to 50 who had recovered from COVID-19. Each CDR3 is given with its conserved first and last residue. Fields, in order: D gene, V gene, clone size, J gene, CDR3 DNA, CDR3 protein. A D gene is named only where the DNA matches it firmly. Rows give clone size only sometimes, using once, few, many, or a class for an expanded clone.

>NA|TRBV7-9|NA|TRBJ2-7
TGTGCCAGCAGCCAGGGGACAGGGGTTGCGGGAGGGCCTTTGTACGAGCAGTACTTC
CASSQGTGVAGGPLYEQYF
>NA|TRBV6-1|NA|TRBJ2-5
TGTGCCAGCAGTGACGGGGGGACAGGACTAATCCAAGAGACCCAGTACTTC
CASSDGGTGLIQETQYF
>TRBD1|TRBV11-3|NA|TRBJ2-1
TGTGCCAGCAAAGGACAGGGGGCGCGTGAGCAGTTCTTC
CASKGQGAREQFF
>NA|TRBV30|NA|TRBJ2-3
TGTGCCTGGACTCTCGGGACATCGGACCGCACAGATACGCAGTATTTT
CAWTLGTSDRTDTQYF
>TRBD1|TRBV5-8|NA|TRBJ1-5
TGTGCCAGCAGCTCGGGACAGGGTAACAATCAGCCCCAGCATTTT
CASSSGQGNNQPQHF
>TRBD1|TRBV28|NA|TRBJ1-1
TGTGCCAGCAGTCTGGGTGGGGGACAGTTTTTTACTGAAGCTTTCTTT
CASSLGGGQFFTEAFF
>NA|TRBV4-2|NA|TRBJ2-5
TGTGCCAGCAGCCTTATAGCGGACCAAGAGACCCAGTACTTC
CASSLIADQETQYF
>NA|TRBV3-1/TRBV3-2|NA|TRBJ1-2
TGTGCCAGCAGCCAAGATGGACTAAGCGGCTACACCTTC
CASSQDGLSGYTF
>NA|TRBV5-6|NA|TRBJ1-1
TGTGCCAGCAGCTTGGGAGGGATTTCGGCTTTCTTT
CASSLGGISAFF
>NA|TRBV12-3/TRBV12-4|NA|TRBJ2-2
TGTGCCAGCAGTTTGGGCCGGACCGGGGAGCTGTTTTTT
CASSLGRTGELFF
>NA|TRBV4-2|few|TRBJ1-1
TGTGCCAGCAGCACTAGTGAGCGCGGCACCACTGAAGCTTTCTTT
CASSTSERGTTEAFF
>NA|TRBV5-1|NA|TRBJ2-7
TGCGCCAGCAGCCAGTCGATTGCGGGAACCTACGAGCAGTACTTC
CASSQSIAGTYEQYF
>TRBD1|TRBV9|NA|TRBJ2-1
TGTGCCAGAAGGGGACAGCAAATTTACAATGAGCAGTTCTTC
CARRGQQIYNEQFF
>NA|TRBV15|NA|TRBJ1-4
TGTGCCACCAGCAGAGTTCCGAGGGGGGGCAGGGTGGAAGAAAAACTGTTTTTT
CATSRVPRGGRVEEKLFF
>NA|TRBV4-2|NA|TRBJ1-6
TGTGCCAGCAGCCAAGCAGGACAAACTAATTCACCCCTCCACTTT
CASSQAGQTNSPLHF
>NA|TRBV5-6|NA|TRBJ1-4
TGTGCCAGCAGCTTGGAGGGAGACTATAATGAAAAACTGTTTTTT
CASSLEGDYNEKLFF
>TRBD2|TRBV7-3|NA|TRBJ2-1
TGTGCCAGCAGCTTAACCGGGACTAGAGTCTCCTCCTACAATGAGCAGTTCTTC
CASSLTGTRVSSYNEQFF
>TRBD2|TRBV29-1|NA|TRBJ2-1
TGCAGCGTTCGGGGGAGCGGGAGAAGCTACAATGAGCAGTTCTTC
CSVRGSGRSYNEQFF
>TRBD2|TRBV5-1|NA|TRBJ2-7
TGCGCCAGCAGCTTGGTTAGCGGGAGTCTCAACGAGCAGTACTTC
CASSLVSGSLNEQYF
>NA|TRBV27|NA|TRBJ2-7
TGTGCCAGCAGTTCCTCTGGGCTCCCCGCCTACGAGCAGTACTTC
CASSSSGLPAYEQYF
>TRBD1|TRBV29-1|NA|TRBJ1-2
TGCAGCTCGTTTTCCGGGACAGGGGGTATCGGGAACTATGGCTACACCTTC
CSSFSGTGGIGNYGYTF
>NA|TRBV2|NA|TRBJ2-3
TGTGCCAGCAGTCAGGAACAGACACACCCAGATACGCAGTATTTT
CASSQEQTHPDTQYF
>NA|TRBV11-2|NA|TRBJ2-1
TGTGCCAGCAGCTTAACTAACACCAATGAGCAGTTCTTC
CASSLTNTNEQFF
>TRBD1|TRBV13|NA|TRBJ1-1
TGTGCCAGCAGCAACCGGGACAGGGGGCCCACCTTCTTT
CASSNRDRGPTFF
>TRBD2|TRBV27|NA|TRBJ2-7
TGTGCCAGCGGAAGACTAGCGGGGGGGATGCCCTACGAGCAGTACTTC
CASGRLAGGMPYEQYF
>NA|TRBV15|NA|TRBJ1-2
TGTGCCACCAGCAGCCCCTCGACATCCTCTAACTATGGCTACACCTTC
CATSSPSTSSNYGYTF
>TRBD1|TRBV5-1|NA|TRBJ2-7
TGCGCCAGCAGCTTAAGGACAGGGGCGACCTACGAGCAGTACTTC
CASSLRTGATYEQYF
>NA|TRBV19|NA|TRBJ1-6
TGTGCCAGTAGTGCGGGCCCAGGAGGCAATTCACCCCTCCACTTT
CASSAGPGGNSPLHF
>NA|TRBV5-8|NA|TRBJ2-5
TGTGCCAGCAGCTTTATTCCAGGGGATGCACAAGAGACCCAGTACTTC
CASSFIPGDAQETQYF
>NA|TRBV7-9|once|TRBJ1-5
TGTGCCAGCAGCTTAGCAGAGGGCCCGGAGGAGTATAGCAATCAGCCCCAGCATTTT
CASSLAEGPEEYSNQPQHF
>NA|TRBV7-3|NA|TRBJ2-5
TGTGCCAGCAGCTTAAGAAGCCACGGGGAGACCCAGTACTTC
CASSLRSHGETQYF
>NA|TRBV2|once|TRBJ1-5
TGTGCCAGCAGTGGGACAGTCCATCAGCCCCAGCATTTT
CASSGTVHQPQHF
>TRBD1|TRBV6-6|NA|TRBJ1-5
TGTGCCAGCAGGCCGACAGGGGGCCTTAGCAATCAGCCCCAGCATTTT
CASRPTGGLSNQPQHF
>TRBD1|TRBV30|few|TRBJ2-7
TGTGCCTGGAGTGCCGGGACAGGGGGTTCCTACGAGCAGTACTTC
CAWSAGTGGSYEQYF
>TRBD1|TRBV4-1|many|TRBJ2-1
TGCGCCAGCAGCCTTGGACAGGGGGCTGAGGAGCAGTTCTTC
CASSLGQGAEEQFF
>TRBD1|TRBV7-9|once|TRBJ1-4
TGTGCCAGCAGCGCCGAGACAGGGGTGGCTGAAAAACTGTTTTTT
CASSAETGVAEKLFF
>NA|TRBV5-1|NA|TRBJ2-3
TGCGCCAGCAGCTTGGGACACAGCACAGATACGCAGTATTTT
CASSLGHSTDTQYF
>NA|TRBV10-1|NA|TRBJ1-3
TGCGCCAGCAGTGAGTCCTCAAAGGTGATCTGGGTTGGAGACTCTGGAAACACCATATATTTT
CASSESSKVIWVGDSGNTIYF
>TRBD2|TRBV5-4|NA|TRBJ2-5
TGTGCCAGCAGCTTGGAAACGGGAGGGCAAGAGACCCAGTACTTC
CASSLETGGQETQYF
>NA|TRBV30|NA|TRBJ1-1
TGTGCCTGGAGTAAAAACTTAATGAACACTGAAGCTTTCTTT
CAWSKNLMNTEAFF
>NA|TRBV14|NA|TRBJ2-1
TGTGCCAGCAGCCAAGGTCGGAATGAGCAGTTCTTC
CASSQGRNEQFF